This paragraph covers one T cell receptor (beta chain) sequence. Germline V gene sequence: CDR1 KGHDR, CDR2 SFDVKD. This CDR3 has 16 amino acids. Between the trimmed V and J ends, which lost 5 bases and 4 bases, there was a span of 17 bases. This table comes from immunoSEQ multiplex PCR, and its TCRdb copy is limited to in-frame clones, with some not included. The sample has about 140,000 clones, 85% to 90% seen once. The sample is drawn from a study of T cell responses to AZD1222 COVID-19 vaccine. This sequence originates from an adult who received the AZD1222 COVID-19 vaccine. The sample consisted of peripheral blood, taken 28 days after the second AZD1222 dose. The genes are TRBV24-1 and TRBJ2-1; D perhaps matches TRBD2 (6 bases). In DNA, the CDR3 is TGTGCCACCAGTGGGGATCTAGCGAAAGGGTACAATGAGCAGTTCTTC. It codes for CATSGDLAKGYNEQFF.